These 14 T cell receptor beta chains were sequenced from one sample in a study of T cells in Graves' hyperthyroidism and ophthalmopathy. What was amplified from RNA transcripts were TCR beta CDR3 regions. TCR CDR3 regions were first amplified by RT-PCR with HTBI primers. TCRdb re-called the multiplex PCR reads with MiXCR, one entry per CDR3 protein. This table has approximately 590,000 distinct CDR3 sequences, roughly 50% appearing once. The source material was peripheral blood or thyroid tissue (not recorded which). All receptors come from a woman between 18 and 30 years old with Graves' hyperthyroidism.

The genes are TRBV24-1 and TRBJ2-3; D may match TRBD1 or TRBD2 (5 bases each). V lost 4 bases to trimming and J lost 3 bases, with 10 bases between them. The germline V gene has CDR1 KGHDR and CDR2 SFDVKD. The CDR3 is 14 residues long. The CDR3 nucleotides read TGTGCCACCAGTGACCCGGGACCTACAGATACGCAGTATTTT. Translating gives CATSDPGPTDTQYF.

CDR3 coding DNA: TGTGCCACCAGTGAAGGGAACTGGTCACCCCAGCATTTT. This gives the protein CATSEGNWSPQHF. The rearrangement uses TRBV24-1 and TRBJ1-5; D gene unclear. CDR3 length: 13 amino acids. Per the germline V gene, CDR1 is KGHDR and CDR2 is SFDVKD. V was trimmed by 4 bases and J by 10 bases, leaving 13 bases between them.

The V and J genes are TRBV11-2 and TRBJ1-6; the match to TRBD1 covers 8 bases. J was trimmed by 5 bases and V by 0 bases; bases with no gene match: 3. Germline CDR1 is SGHAT and CDR2 is FQNNGV. CDR3 length equals 16 residues. Here the CDR3 reads CASSLETGVNNSPLHF. CDR3 nucleotide sequence: TGTGCCAGCAGCTTAGAGACAGGGGTCAATAATTCACCCCTCCACTTT.

J is TRBJ2-5 and V is TRBV7-9; 7 bases map to TRBD1. Trimming at V came to 5 bases and at J to 6 bases, leaving 9 bases not matched to a gene. This CDR3 is built from 14 residues. The germline CDR1 and CDR2 sequences are SEHNR and FQNEAQ (reference sequence). CDR3: CASSLLTGLQTQYF. The CDR3 DNA sequence: TGTGCCAGCAGCCTACTGACAGGGTTACAGACCCAGTACTTC.

CDR3 sequence reads: CASSSGAVNSPLHF. The CDR3 region has the DNA TGTGCCAGCAGCTCCGGGGCCGTTAATTCACCCCTCCACTTT. The chain links TRBV13 to TRBJ1-6, with D tentatively TRBD1 (5 bases). The CDR3 is 14 residues long. Per germline, CDR1 PRHDT and CDR2 FYEKMQ (reference sequence). Trimming stripped 4 bases from V and 6 bases from J, with 10 bases between.

This clonotype was counted many times. This CDR3 reads CATSIRQGNTEAFF. In nucleotides, the CDR3 is TGTGCCACCAGCATCAGACAGGGGAACACTGAAGCTTTCTTT. The chain joins TRBV15 to TRBJ1-1, with 7 bases matching TRBD1. The germline CDR1 and CDR2 sequences are LNHNV and YYDKDF (reference sequence). Unmatched junction bases numbered 3, after V lost 4 bases and J lost 1 base. CDR3 length: 14 amino acids.

The chain employs TRBV15 and TRBJ1-2; 9 bases line up with TRBD1. The CDR3 extends over 14 amino acids. Germline assignment: CDR1 LNHNV and CDR2 YYDKDF (reference sequence). Germline trimming cut 4 bases from V and 3 bases from J; bases unmatched to any gene: 3. The CDR3 DNA is TGTGCCACCAGCACTCGGACAGGGGACTATGGCTACACCTTC. Translated: CATSTRTGDYGYTF. Drawing the rest from reference TRBV15 and TRBJ1-2, the complete variable domain is DAMVIQNPRYQVTQFGKPVTLSCSQTLNHNVMYWYQQKSSQAPKLLFHYYDKDFNNEADTPDNFQSRRPNTSFCFLDIRSPGLGDTAMYLCATSTRTGDYGYTFGSGTRLTVV.

To note about this clonotype: Just one base apart from a much larger clone, this may be a read error. The rearrangement joins TRBV15 to TRBJ1-2; tentative D call: TRBD1 (5 bases). Germline V lookup: CDR1 LNHNV, CDR2 YYDKDF (reference sequence). V lost 5 bases, J lost 4 bases, and 17 bases lay in between. CDR3 length equals 15 residues. CDR3 protein: CATSGPRVSTYGYTF. CDR3 DNA sequence: TGTGCCACCAGCGGACCCAGGGTGTCAACCTATGGCTACACCTTC.

As to this clonotype: The junction differs from germline at one of its ends, possibly a read error. The chain employs TRBV7-3 and TRBJ1-2; TRBD1 is a possible D gene (6 bases). This CDR3 region has 12 residues. Looked up from germline, CDR1 is SGHTA and CDR2 is FQGTGA. Here the CDR3 DNA reads TGCGCCAGCAGCCATGGACAGCCCGCTCGCACCTTC. Translating it yields CASSHGQPARTF.

The rearrangement links TRBV7-9 to TRBJ2-7; no clear D gene. The germline V and J ends were trimmed by 5 bases and 3 bases, with 14 bases remaining between them. This CDR3 spans 14 amino acids. Per the germline V gene, CDR1 is SEHNR and CDR2 is FQNEAQ (reference sequence). In DNA form, the CDR3 reads TGTGCCAGCAGCCTATCCATTGCGGACTACGAGCAGTACTTC. This encodes CASSLSIADYEQYF.

Ten or more counts support this clonotype. This chain joins TRBV29-1 and TRBJ1-5; D is possibly TRBD1 (5 bases). The V and J ends lost 4 bases and 7 bases respectively, with 11 bases between them. Germline V gene sequence: CDR1 SQVTM, CDR2 ANQGSEA. The CDR3 totals 12 residues. The DNA of the CDR3 is TGCAGCGTTGGCAGGGTGGGGCAGCCCCAGCATTTT. Its translation is CSVGRVGQPQHF.

This clonotype was detected once. V gene TRBV7-8 combines with J gene TRBJ1-6; D ambiguous. This CDR3 spans 15 amino acids. Germline CDR1 reads SGHVS; CDR2 reads FQNEAQ. Trimming cost V 2 bases and J 13 bases, with 18 bases left between them. This CDR3 reads CASSLPLEYQFPLHF. For the CDR3, the DNA is TGTGCCAGCAGCTTACCCTTAGAATATCAGTTTCCCCTCCACTTT.

This clonotype was counted ten times or more. V is TRBV25-1 and J is TRBJ1-4; D is unclear. The V end lost 2 bases, the J end lost 4 bases, and 8 bases lay between the germline ends. The germline gives CDR1 MGHDK, CDR2 SYGVNS. This CDR3 is built from 14 residues. For the CDR3, the DNA is TGTGCCAGCAGTGAAGTGGCTTATAATGAAAAACTGTTTTTT. It translates to CASSEVAYNEKLFF.

The chain is built from TRBV11-1 and TRBJ1-1; D gene uncertain. Trimming left V 1 base short and J 1 base short, with 16 bases between. Germline CDR1 SGHAT, CDR2 FQDESV (reference sequence). The CDR3 is 17 residues long. CDR3 bases: TGTGCCAGCAGCTTAGAGATTGGCTTCGGAGGGAACACTGAAGCTTTCTTT. Translation gives CASSLEIGFGGNTEAFF.